The T cell receptor (beta chain) described here comes from a study of T cell clones after liver transplantation. Turning to the study itself: HCV positivity affected three of eight recipients; the rest lacked autoimmune or viral indications.

TCRdb keeps only in-frame clones here, not all; method: immunoSEQ multiplex PCR. The top ten hold approximately 3% of the sample, which has 93,000 or so clones, about 88% seen once. Whole-study results and caveats: Small, mixed patient groups and varying post-transplant times limit these conclusions. In two subjects, few donor cells limited the measurable donor-reactive repertoire.

CDR3 size: 20 residues. Germline CDR1 reads MGHRA; CDR2 reads YSYEKL. V lost 0 bases, J lost 6 bases, and 19 bases stayed unmatched. As concerns this clone: The antigen is unknown.

The starting material was CD4+ T cells from blood, obtained approximately 50 months after liver transplant. This receptor was obtained from a human patient who received a liver transplant. Some T cells may be transferred from the graft donor. This rearrangement joins TRBV4-1 to TRBJ2-3, with 9 bases aligning to TRBD2. This CDR3 reads CASSQDIRRTSANRVDTQYF. Written as DNA, the CDR3 is TGCGCCAGCAGCCAAGATATAAGGCGGACTAGCGCCAATAGGGTGGATACGCAGTATTTT.